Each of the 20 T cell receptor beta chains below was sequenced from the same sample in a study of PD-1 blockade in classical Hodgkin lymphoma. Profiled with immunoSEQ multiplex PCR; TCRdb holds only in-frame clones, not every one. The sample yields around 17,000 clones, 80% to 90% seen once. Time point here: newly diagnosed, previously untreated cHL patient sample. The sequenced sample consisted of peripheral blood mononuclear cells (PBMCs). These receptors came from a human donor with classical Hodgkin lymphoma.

CDR3 residues: CATSRVASGANVLTF. In DNA form, the CDR3 reads TGTGCCACCAGCAGAGTTGCCTCTGGGGCCAACGTCCTGACTTTC. The chain employs TRBV15 and TRBJ2-6, with D unclear. CDR3 size: 15 residues. Germline loops: CDR1 LNHNV, CDR2 YYDKDF (reference sequence). The germline V and J ends were trimmed by 1 base and 0 bases, with 4 bases remaining between them.

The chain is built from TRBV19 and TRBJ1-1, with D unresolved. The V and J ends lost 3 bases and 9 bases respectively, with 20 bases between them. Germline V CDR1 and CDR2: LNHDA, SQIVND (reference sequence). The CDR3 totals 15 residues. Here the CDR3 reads CASSISSTPSPQAFF. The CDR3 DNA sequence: TGTGCCAGTAGTATCTCTTCGACACCCTCTCCCCAAGCTTTCTTT.

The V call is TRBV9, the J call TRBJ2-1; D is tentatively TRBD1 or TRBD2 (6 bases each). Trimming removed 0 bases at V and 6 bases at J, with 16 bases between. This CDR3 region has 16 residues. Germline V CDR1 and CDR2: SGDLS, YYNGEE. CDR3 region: CASSVEGGGFSNEQFF. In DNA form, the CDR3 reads TGTGCCAGCAGCGTAGAAGGAGGGGGGTTTTCCAATGAGCAGTTCTTC.

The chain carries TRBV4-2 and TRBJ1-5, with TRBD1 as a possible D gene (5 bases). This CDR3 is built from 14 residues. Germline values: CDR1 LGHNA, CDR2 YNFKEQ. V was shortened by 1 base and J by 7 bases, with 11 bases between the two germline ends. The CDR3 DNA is TGTGCCAGCAGCCAAGTAGGGGCTAGGCAGCCCCAGCATTTT. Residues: CASSQVGARQPQHF.

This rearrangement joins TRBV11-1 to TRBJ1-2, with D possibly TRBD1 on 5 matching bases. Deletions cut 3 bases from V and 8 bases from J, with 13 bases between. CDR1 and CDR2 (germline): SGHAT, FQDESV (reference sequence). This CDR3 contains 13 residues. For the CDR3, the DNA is TGTGCCAGCAGCTTGGGAGTAGGGGAAGGCTACACCTTC. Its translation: CASSLGVGEGYTF.

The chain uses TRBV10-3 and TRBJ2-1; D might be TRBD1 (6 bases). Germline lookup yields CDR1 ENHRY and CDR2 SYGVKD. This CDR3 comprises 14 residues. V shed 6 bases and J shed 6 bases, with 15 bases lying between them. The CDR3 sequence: CAIRAGTTTNEQFF. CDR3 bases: TGTGCCATCAGGGCCGGGACAACAACCAATGAGCAGTTCTTC.

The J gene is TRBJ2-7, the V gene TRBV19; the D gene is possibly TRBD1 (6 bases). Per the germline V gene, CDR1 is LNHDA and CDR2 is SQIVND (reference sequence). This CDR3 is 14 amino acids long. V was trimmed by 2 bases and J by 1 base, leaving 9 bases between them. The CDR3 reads CASSISTGSYEQYF. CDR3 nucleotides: TGTGCCAGTAGTATATCGACAGGTTCCTACGAGCAGTACTTC.

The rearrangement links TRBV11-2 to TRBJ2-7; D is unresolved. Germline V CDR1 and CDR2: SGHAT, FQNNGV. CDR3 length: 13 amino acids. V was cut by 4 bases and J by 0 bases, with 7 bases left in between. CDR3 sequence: CASSWADSYEQYF. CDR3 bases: TGTGCCAGCAGCTGGGCGGACTCCTACGAGCAGTACTTC.

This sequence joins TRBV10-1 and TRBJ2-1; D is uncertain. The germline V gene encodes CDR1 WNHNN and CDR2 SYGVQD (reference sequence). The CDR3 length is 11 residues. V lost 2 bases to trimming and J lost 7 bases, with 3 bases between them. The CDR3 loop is CASSEVNEQFF. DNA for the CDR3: TGCGCCAGCAGTGAGGTTAATGAGCAGTTCTTC.

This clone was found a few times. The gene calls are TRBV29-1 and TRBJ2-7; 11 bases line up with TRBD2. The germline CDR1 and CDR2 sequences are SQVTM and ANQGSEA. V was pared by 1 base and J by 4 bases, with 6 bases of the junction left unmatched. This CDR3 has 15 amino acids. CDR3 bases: TGCAGCGTTGAAGGACTAGCGGGACTTGGGTACGAGCAGTACTTC. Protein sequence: CSVEGLAGLGYEQYF.

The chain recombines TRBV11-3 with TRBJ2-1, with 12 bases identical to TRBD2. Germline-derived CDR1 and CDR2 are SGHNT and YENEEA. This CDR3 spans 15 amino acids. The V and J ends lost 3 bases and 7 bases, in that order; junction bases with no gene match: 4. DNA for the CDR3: TGTGCCAGCAGCTTGCGACTAGCGGGAGTAAATGAGCAGTTCTTC. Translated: CASSLRLAGVNEQFF. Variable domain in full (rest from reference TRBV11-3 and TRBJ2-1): EAGVVQSPRYKIIEKKQPVAFWCNPISGHNTLYWYLQNLGQGPELLIRYENEEAVDDSQLPKDRFSAERLKGVDSTLKIQPAELGDSAVYLCASSLRLAGVNEQFFGPGTRLTVL.

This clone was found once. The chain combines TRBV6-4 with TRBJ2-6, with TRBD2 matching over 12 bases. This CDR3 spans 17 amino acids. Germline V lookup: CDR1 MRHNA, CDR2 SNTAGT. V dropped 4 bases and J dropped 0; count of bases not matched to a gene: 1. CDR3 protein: CASSGTSGDSGANVLTF. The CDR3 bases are TGTGCCAGCAGTGGGACTAGCGGGGACTCTGGGGCCAACGTCCTGACTTTC.

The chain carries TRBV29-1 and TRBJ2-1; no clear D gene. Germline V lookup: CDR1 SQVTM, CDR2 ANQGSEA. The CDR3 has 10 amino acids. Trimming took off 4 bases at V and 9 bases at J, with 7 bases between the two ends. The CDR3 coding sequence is TGCAGCGTTGCCTCTGCTGAGCAGTTCTTC. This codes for CSVASAEQFF.

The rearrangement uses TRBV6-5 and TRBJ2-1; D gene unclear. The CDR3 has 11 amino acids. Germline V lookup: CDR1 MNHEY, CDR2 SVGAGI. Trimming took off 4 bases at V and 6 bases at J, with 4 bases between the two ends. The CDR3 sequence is CASSSFNEQFF. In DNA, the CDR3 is TGTGCCAGCAGTTCATTCAATGAGCAGTTCTTC.

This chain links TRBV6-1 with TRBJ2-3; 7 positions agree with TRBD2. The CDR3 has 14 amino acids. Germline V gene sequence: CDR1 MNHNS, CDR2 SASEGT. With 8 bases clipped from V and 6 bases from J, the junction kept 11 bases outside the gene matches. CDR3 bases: TGTGCCAGCTCCAGGGCGGGAGAGTCCGATACGCAGTATTTT. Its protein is CASSRAGESDTQYF.

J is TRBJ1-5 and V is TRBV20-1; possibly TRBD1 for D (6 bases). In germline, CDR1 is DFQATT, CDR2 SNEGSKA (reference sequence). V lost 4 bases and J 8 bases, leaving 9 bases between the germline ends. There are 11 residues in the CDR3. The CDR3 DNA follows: TGCAGTGCTAAGAGGGGGGAGCCCCAGCATTTT. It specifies CSAKRGEPQHF.

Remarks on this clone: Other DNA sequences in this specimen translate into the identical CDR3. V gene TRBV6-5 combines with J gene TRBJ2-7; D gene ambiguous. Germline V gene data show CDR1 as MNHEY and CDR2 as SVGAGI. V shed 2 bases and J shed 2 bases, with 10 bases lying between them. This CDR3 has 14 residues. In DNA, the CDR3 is TGTGCCAGCAGTTACAGAGGTCTCACCTACGAGCAGTACTTC. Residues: CASSYRGLTYEQYF.

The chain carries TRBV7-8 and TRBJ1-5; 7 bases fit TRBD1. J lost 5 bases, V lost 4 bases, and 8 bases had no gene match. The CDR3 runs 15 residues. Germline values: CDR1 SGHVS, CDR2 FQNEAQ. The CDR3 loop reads CASSSTGVLDQPQHF. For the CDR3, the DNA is TGTGCCAGCAGCTCTACAGGGGTGTTGGATCAGCCCCAGCATTTT.

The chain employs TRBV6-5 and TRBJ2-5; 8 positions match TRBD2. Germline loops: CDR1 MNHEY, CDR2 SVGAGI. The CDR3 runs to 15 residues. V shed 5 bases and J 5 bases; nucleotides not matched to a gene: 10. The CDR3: CASSKPGLGGETQYF. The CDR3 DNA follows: TGTGCCAGCAGTAAGCCGGGACTAGGAGGCGAGACCCAGTACTTC.

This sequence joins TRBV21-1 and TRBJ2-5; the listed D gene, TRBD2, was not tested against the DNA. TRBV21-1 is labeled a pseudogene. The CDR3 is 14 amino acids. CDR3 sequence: CASSKGGSGETQYF. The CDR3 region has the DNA TGTGCCAGCAGCAAAGGGGGATCGGGGGAGACCCAGTACTTC.